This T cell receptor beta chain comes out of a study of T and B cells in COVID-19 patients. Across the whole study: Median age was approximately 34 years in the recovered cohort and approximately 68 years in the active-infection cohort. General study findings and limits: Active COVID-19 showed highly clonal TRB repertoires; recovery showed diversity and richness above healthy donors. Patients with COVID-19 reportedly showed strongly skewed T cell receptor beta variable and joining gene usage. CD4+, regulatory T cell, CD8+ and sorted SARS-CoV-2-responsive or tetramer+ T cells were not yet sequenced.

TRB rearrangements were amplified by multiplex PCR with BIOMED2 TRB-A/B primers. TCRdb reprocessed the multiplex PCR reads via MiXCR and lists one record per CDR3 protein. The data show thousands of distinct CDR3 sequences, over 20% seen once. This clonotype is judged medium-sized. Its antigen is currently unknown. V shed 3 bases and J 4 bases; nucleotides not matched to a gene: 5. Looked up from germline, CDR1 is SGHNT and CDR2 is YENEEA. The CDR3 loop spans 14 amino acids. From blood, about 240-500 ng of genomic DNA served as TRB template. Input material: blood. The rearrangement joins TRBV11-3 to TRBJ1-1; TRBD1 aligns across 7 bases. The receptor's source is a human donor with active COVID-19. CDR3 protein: CASSFTGAGTEAFF. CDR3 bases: TGTGCCAGCAGCTTTACAGGGGCGGGCACTGAAGCTTTCTTT.